The clone carrying this TCR beta chain is deemed medium-sized. Antigen unknown. This sample was taken from a study of T and B cells in COVID-19 patients. Background on the study: Recovered patients mostly had mild to moderate COVID-19 managed as outpatients. About 90% of the roughly 20 active-infection patients had comorbidities associated with unfavorable COVID-19 outcome. Whole-study findings and limits: Few blood samples existed from mildly ill patients during symptoms or early in severe cases. In COVID-19 patients, T cell receptor beta variable and joining gene use was reportedly strongly skewed.

The CDR3 is 15 amino acids. The germline V gene has CDR1 MNHEY and CDR2 SVGEGT. V shed 5 bases and J 0 bases; nucleotides not matched to a gene: 3. BIOMED2 TRB-A/B primer pools were used in multiplex TRB PCR. Via MiXCR, TCRdb re-called the multiplex PCR reads, giving one row per CDR3 protein. The sample has under 4,500 distinct CDR3 sequences, roughly 24% seen once; the top ten hold about 23%. Each TRB amplification used about 220-500 ng of genomic DNA from blood. This TCR derives from a human donor with active COVID-19. The material sequenced was blood. J is TRBJ2-2 and V is TRBV6-2 or TRBV6-3; 7 bases line up with TRBD2. In DNA form, the CDR3 reads TGTGCCAGCAGTCCTAGCGGATCGAACACCGGGGAGCTGTTTTTT. Translating gives CASSPSGSNTGELFF.